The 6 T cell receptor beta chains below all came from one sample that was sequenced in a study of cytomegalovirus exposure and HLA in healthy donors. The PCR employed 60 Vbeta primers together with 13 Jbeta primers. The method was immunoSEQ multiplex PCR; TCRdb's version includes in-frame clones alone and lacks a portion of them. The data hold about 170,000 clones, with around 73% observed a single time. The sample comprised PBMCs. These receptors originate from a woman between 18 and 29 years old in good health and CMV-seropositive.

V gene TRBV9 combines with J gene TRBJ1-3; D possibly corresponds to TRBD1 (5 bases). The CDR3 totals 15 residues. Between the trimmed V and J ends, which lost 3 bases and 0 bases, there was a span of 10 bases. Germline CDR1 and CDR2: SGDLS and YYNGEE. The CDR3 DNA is TGTGCCAGCAGCGCCTACCAGGGCTCTGGAAACACCATATATTTT. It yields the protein CASSAYQGSGNTIYF.

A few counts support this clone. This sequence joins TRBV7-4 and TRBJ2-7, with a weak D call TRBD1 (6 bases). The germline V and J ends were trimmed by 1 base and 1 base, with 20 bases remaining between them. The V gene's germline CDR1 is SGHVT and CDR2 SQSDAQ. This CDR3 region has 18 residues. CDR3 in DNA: TGTGCCAGCAGCTTAGAGCCTAGAGGGACAAAAAATTCCTACGAGCAGTACTTC. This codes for CASSLEPRGTKNSYEQYF.

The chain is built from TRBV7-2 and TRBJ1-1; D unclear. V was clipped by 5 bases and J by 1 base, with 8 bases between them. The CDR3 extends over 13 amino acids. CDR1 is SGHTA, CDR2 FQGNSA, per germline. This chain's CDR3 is CASSNQENTEAFF. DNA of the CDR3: TGTGCCAGCAGCAATCAGGAGAACACTGAAGCTTTCTTT.

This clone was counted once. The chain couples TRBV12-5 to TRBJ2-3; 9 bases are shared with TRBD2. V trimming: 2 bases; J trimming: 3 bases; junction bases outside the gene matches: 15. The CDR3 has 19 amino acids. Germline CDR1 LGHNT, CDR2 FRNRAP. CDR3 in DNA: TGTGCTAGTGGTTTGATCTTGTACTCCCCTAGCGGGGATACAGATACGCAGTATTTT. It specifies CASGLILYSPSGDTDTQYF.

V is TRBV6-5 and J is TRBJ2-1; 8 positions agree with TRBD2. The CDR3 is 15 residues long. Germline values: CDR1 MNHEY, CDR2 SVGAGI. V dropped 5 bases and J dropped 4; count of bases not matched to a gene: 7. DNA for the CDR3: TGTGCCAGCAGTCGGGGGGGAATTTCTTACAATGAGCAGTTCTTC. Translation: CASSRGGISYNEQFF.

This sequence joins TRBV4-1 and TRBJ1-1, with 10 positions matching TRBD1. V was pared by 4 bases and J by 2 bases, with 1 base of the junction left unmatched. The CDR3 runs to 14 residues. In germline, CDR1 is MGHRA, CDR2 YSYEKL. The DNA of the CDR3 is TGCGCCAGCAGCCGGGACAGGGGAAACACTGAAGCTTTCTTT. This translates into CASSRDRGNTEAFF.